This paragraph reports one TCR beta chain. Only in-frame clones appear in the TCRdb table, and some are missing; sequencing was by immunoSEQ multiplex PCR. This table has around 92,000 clones, roughly 70% appearing once. Recruited during active infection, patients (from Seattle) were subsequently followed longitudinally. The data stem from a study of blood T cell repertoires in COVID-19. About the research overall: Samples representing acute and convalescent COVID-19 were sourced from the United States, Italy and Spain.

Germline V gene sequence: CDR1 SGHDT, CDR2 YYEEEE. This CDR3 region has 16 residues. The V segment lost 4 bases and the J segment 3 bases; nucleotides outside the gene matches: 8. This clonotype was obtained from a man aged 65-85 years with COVID-19, enrolled during active disease. This chain uses TRBV5-6 with TRBJ2-3; the match to TRBD2 covers 10 bases. Sequencing was done on a sample of peripheral blood. In DNA form, the CDR3 reads TGTGCCAGCAGCCTCGGACTAGCGGCCTCGACAGATACGCAGTATTTT. Protein sequence: CASSLGLAASTDTQYF.